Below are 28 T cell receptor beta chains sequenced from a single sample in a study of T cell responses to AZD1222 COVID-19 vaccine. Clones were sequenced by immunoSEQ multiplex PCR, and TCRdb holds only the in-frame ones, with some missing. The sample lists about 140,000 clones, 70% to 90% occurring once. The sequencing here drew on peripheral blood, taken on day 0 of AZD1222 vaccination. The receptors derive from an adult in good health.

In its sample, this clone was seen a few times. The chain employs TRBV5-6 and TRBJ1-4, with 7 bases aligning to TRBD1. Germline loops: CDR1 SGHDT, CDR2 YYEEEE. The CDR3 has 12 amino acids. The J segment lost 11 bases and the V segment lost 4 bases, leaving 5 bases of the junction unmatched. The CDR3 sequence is CASSLGGMKLFF. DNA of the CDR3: TGTGCCAGCAGCCTAGGGGGCATGAAACTGTTTTTT.

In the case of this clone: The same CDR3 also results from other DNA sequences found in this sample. CDR3: CASSEGTGGFYGYTF. The CDR3 bases are TGTGCCAGCAGTGAAGGGACAGGGGGCTTCTATGGCTACACCTTC. The J gene is TRBJ1-2, the V gene TRBV6-1; TRBD1 aligns across 11 bases. V dropped 1 base and J dropped 4; count of bases not matched to a gene: 2. The CDR3 is made up of 15 amino acids. From germline, CDR1 is MNHNS and CDR2 SASEGT.

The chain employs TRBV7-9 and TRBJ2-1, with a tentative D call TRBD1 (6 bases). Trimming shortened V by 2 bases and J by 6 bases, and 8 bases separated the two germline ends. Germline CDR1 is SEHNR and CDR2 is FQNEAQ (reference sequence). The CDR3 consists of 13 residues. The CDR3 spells CASSLNRVNEQFF. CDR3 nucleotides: TGTGCCAGCAGCTTAAACAGGGTCAATGAGCAGTTCTTC.

The CDR3, as DNA: TGTGCCAGCAGCTTTAACGACAGGGGGGATCAGCCCCAGCATTTT. Translation: CASSFNDRGDQPQHF. V usage is TRBV7-6 and J usage is TRBJ1-5; 9 bases map to TRBD1. This CDR3 has 15 residues. V was clipped by 3 bases and J by 5 bases; unmatched bases: 5. Looked up from germline, CDR1 is SGHVS and CDR2 is FNYEAQ.

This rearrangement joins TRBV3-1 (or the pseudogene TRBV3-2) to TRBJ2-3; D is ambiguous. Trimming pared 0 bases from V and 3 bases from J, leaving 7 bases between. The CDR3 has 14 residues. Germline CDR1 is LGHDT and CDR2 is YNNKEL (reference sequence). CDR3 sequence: CASSQEFATDTQYF. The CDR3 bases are TGTGCCAGCAGCCAAGAATTTGCGACAGATACGCAGTATTTT.

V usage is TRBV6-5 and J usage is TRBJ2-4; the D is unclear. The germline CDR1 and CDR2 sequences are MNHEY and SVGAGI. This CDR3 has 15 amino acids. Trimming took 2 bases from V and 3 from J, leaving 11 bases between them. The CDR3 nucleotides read TGTGCCAGCAGTTACAGGTCATCTCGCAAAAACATTCAGTACTTC. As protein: CASSYRSSRKNIQYF.

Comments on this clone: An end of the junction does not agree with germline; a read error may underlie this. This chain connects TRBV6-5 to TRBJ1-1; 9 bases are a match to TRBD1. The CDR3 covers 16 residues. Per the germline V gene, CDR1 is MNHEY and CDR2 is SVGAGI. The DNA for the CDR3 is TGTGCCAGCAGTAACTCCGGGACAGGGCGGAACACTGAAGCTTTCTTT. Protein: CASSNSGTGRNTEAFF.

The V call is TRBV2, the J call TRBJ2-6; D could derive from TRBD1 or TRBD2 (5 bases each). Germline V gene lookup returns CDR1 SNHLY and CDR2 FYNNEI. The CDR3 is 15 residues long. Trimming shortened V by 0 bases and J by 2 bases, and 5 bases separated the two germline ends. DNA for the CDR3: TGTGCCAGCAGTGAAGCGGGGGCTGGGGCCAACGTCCTGACTTTC. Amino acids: CASSEAGAGANVLTF.

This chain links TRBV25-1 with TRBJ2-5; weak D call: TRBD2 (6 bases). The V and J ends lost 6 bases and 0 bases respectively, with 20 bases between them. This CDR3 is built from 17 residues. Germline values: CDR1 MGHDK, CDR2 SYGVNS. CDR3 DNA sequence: TGTGCCAGCAGGGGAGGAAAGGATCCTGGTTACCAAGAGACCCAGTACTTC. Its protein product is CASRGGKDPGYQETQYF.

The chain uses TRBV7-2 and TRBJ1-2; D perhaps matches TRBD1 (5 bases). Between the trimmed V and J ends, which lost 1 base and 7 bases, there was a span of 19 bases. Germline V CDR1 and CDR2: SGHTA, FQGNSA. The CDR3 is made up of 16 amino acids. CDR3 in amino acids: CASSLERVWRGSGYTF. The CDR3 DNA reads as TGTGCCAGCAGCTTAGAAAGGGTTTGGAGGGGTTCTGGCTACACCTTC.

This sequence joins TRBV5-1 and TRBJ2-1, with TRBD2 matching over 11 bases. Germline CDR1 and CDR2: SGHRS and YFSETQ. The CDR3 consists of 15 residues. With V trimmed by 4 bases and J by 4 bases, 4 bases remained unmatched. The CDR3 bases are TGCGCCAGCAGCCCCACTAGCGGGGGTTACAATGAGCAGTTCTTC. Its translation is CASSPTSGGYNEQFF.

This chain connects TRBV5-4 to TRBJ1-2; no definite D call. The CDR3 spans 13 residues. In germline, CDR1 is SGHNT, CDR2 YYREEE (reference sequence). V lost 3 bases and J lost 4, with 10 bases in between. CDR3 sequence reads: CASSWGRSYGYTF. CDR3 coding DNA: TGTGCCAGCAGCTGGGGTCGGTCCTATGGCTACACCTTC.

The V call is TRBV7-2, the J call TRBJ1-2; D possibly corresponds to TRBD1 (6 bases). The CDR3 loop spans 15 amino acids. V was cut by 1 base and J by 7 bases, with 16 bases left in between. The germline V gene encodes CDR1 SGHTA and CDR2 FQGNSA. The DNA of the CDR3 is TGTGCCAGCAGCTTAGGTACAGGGCTGGTAGGTGGCTACACCTTC. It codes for CASSLGTGLVGGYTF.

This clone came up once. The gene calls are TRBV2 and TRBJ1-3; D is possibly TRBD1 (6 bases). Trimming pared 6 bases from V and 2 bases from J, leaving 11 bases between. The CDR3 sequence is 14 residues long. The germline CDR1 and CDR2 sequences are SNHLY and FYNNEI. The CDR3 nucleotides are TGTGCCAGCAGGCGACAGGCTCCTGGAAACACCATATATTTT. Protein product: CASRRQAPGNTIYF.

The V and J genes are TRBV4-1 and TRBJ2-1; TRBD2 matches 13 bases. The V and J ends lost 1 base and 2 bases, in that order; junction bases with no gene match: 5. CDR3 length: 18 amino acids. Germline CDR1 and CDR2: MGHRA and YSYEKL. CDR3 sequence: CASSQGPGLAGAYNEQFF. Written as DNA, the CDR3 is TGCGCCAGCAGCCAAGGACCCGGACTAGCGGGAGCCTACAATGAGCAGTTCTTC.

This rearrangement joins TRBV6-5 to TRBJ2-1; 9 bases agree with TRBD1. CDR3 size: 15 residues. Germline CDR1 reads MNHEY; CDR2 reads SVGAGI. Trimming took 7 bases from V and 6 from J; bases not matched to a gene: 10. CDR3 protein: CASNTGTGTANEQFF. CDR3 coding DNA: TGTGCCAGCAATACCGGGACAGGGACCGCCAATGAGCAGTTCTTC.

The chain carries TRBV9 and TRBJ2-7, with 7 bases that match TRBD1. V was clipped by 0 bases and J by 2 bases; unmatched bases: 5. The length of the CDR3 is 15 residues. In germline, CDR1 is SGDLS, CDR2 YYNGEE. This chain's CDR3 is CASSVDPGTAYEQYF. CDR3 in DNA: TGTGCCAGCAGCGTAGACCCCGGGACAGCCTACGAGCAGTACTTC.

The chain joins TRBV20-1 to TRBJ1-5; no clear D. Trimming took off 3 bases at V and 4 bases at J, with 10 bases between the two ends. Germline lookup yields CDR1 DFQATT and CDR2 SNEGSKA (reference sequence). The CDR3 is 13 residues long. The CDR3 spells CSASWSGNQPQHF. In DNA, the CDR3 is TGCAGTGCTAGTTGGTCGGGGAATCAGCCCCAGCATTTT.

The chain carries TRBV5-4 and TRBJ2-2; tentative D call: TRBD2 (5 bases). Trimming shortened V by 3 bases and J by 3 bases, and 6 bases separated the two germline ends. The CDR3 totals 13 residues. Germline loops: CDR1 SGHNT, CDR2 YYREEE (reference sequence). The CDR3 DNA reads TGTGCCAGCAGCTCCGGGGACACCGGGGAGCTGTTTTTT. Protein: CASSSGDTGELFF. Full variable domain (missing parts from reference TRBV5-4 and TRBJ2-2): ETGVTQSPTHLIKTRGQQVTLRCSSQSGHNTVSWYQQALGQGPQFIFQYYREEENGRGNFPPRFSGLQFPNYSSELNVNALELDDSALYLCASSSGDTGELFFGEGSRLTVL.

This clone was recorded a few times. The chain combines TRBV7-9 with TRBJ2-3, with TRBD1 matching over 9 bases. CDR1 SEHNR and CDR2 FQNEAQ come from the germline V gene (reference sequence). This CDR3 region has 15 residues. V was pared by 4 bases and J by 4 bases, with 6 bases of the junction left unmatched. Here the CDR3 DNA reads TGTGCCAGCAGCTCGGGACAGGGAGGCGCAGATACGCAGTATTTT. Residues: CASSSGQGGADTQYF. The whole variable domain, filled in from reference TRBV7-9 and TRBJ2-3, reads DTGVSQNPRHKITKRGQNVTFRCDPISEHNRLYWYRQTLGQGPEFLTYFQNEAQLEKSRLLSDRFSAERPKGSFSTLEIQRTEQGDSAMYLCASSSGQGGADTQYFGPGTRLTVL.

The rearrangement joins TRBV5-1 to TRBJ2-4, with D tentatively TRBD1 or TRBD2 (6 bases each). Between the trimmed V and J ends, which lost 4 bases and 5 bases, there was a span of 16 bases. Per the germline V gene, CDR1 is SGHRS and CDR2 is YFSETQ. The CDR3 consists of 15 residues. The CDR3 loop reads CASSLAPGGQNIQYF. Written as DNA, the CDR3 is TGCGCCAGCAGCCTCGCCCCCGGGGGCCAAAACATTCAGTACTTC.

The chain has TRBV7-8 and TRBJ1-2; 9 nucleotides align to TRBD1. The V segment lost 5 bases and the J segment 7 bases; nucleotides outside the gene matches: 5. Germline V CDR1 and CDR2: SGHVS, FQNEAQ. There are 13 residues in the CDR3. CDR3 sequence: CASSAGTGSGYTF. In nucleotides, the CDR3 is TGTGCCAGCAGCGCCGGGACAGGGTCTGGCTACACCTTC.

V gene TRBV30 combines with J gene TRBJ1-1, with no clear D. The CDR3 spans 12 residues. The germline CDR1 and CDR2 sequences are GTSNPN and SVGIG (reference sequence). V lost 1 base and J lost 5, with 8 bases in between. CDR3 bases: TGTGCCTGGAGTGGATGGGAGACTGAAGCTTTCTTT. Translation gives CAWSGWETEAFF.

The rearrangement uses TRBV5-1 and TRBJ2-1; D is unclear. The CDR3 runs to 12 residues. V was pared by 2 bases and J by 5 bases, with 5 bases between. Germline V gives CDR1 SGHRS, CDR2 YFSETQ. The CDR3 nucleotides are TGCGCCAGCAGCTTCACAGACAATGAGCAGTTCTTC. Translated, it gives CASSFTDNEQFF.

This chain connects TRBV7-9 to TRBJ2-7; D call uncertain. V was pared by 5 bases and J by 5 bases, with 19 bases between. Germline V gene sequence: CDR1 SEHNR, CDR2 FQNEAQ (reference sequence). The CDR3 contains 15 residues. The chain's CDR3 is CASSQDGRTNDEQYF. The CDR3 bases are TGTGCCAGCAGCCAGGACGGACGAACAAACGACGAGCAGTACTTC. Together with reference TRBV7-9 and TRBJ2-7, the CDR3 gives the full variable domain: DTGVSQNPRHKITKRGQNVTFRCDPISEHNRLYWYRQTLGQGPEFLTYFQNEAQLEKSRLLSDRFSAERPKGSFSTLEIQRTEQGDSAMYLCASSQDGRTNDEQYFGPGTRLTVT.

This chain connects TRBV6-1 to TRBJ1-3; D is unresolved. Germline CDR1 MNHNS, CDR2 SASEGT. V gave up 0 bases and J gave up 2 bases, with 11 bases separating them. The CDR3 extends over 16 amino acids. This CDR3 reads CASSEASKSTGNTIYF. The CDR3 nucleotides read TGTGCCAGCAGTGAAGCATCCAAAAGTACTGGAAACACCATATATTTT.

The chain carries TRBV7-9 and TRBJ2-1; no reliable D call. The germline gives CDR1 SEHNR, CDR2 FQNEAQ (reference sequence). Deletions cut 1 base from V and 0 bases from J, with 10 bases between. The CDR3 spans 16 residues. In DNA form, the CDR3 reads TGTGCCAGCAGCTTAGTTCAGGTGAGCTCCTACAATGAGCAGTTCTTC. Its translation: CASSLVQVSSYNEQFF.

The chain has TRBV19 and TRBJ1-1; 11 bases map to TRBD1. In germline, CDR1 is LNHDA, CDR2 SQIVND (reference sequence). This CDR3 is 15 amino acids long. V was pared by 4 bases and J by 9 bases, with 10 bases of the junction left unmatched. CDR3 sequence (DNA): TGTGCCAGTAGTACAGCCGCCGGGACAGGGGGTAAAGCTTTCTTT. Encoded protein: CASSTAAGTGGKAFF.